One sample yielded the 18 T cell receptor beta chains listed below, sequenced in a study of Graves' ophthalmopathy and Graves' hyperthyroidism. Amplified TCR beta CDR3 regions were obtained using RNA transcripts as template. The first-round RT-PCR employed HTBI primers together with the Qiagen OneStep RT-PCR kit. A multiplex PCR was then performed as the second round. TCRdb independently ran MiXCR on the multiplex PCR reads; one entry per CDR3 protein. Here the sample spans hundreds of thousands of distinct CDR3 sequences, about 21% being singletons. The sequenced sample was peripheral blood. The source is a woman younger than 35 with stable Graves' hyperthyroidism.

Comment on this clonotype: Because the CDR3's place on the DNA is in doubt, the DNA is left out and the CDR3 is given as listed by TCRdb. The chain employs TRBV11-1 and TRBJ2-7; TRBD1, the table's D call, was not compared with the DNA. CDR1 and CDR2 from the germline V gene are SGHAT and FQDESV (reference sequence). Inclusive of both ends, the CDR3 amounts to 19 amino acids. The CDR3 is CASFYICSASMDRTYEQYF.

This clonotype was observed many times. The chain has TRBV6-5 and TRBJ2-7; D is undetermined. The CDR3 is 14 amino acids. V was cut by 0 bases and J by 0 bases, with 6 bases left in between. In germline, CDR1 is MNHEY, CDR2 SVGAGI. The DNA of the CDR3 is TGTGCCAGCAGTTACTCGGCCCTCTCCTACGAGCAGTACTTC. Its translation: CASSYSALSYEQYF.

This clonotype was detected many times. V gene TRBV25-1 combines with J gene TRBJ1-3; a weak D match, TRBD1 (6 bases). The CDR3 extends over 15 amino acids. Trimming stripped 2 bases from V and 4 bases from J, with 12 bases between. In germline, CDR1 is MGHDK, CDR2 SYGVNS. CDR3 residues: CASSEPPGVGNTIYF. DNA of the CDR3: TGTGCCAGCAGTGAACCCCCAGGGGTGGGAAACACCATATATTTT. Looking up the rest from reference TRBV25-1 and TRBJ1-3 gives the full variable domain: EADIYQTPRYLVIGTGKKITLECSQTMGHDKMYWYQQDPGMELHLIHYSYGVNSTEKGDLSSESTVSRIRTEHFPLTLESARPSHTSQYLCASSEPPGVGNTIYFGEGSWLTVV.

This clonotype came up a few times. This chain joins TRBV7-9 and TRBJ2-2; 7 bases fit TRBD2. Germline CDR1 and CDR2: SEHNR and FQNEAQ (reference sequence). Trimming at V came to 1 base and at J to 6 bases, leaving 2 bases not matched to a gene. There are 14 residues in the CDR3. This CDR3 reads CASSLGTSPGELFF. CDR3 sequence (DNA): TGTGCCAGCAGCTTAGGGACTAGTCCCGGGGAGCTGTTTTTT.

V usage is TRBV12-3 or TRBV12-4 and J usage is TRBJ2-7; the match to TRBD1 covers 8 bases. This CDR3 is built from 12 residues. Unmatched junction bases numbered 3, after V lost 7 bases and J lost 4 bases. CDR3 residues: CASNTGGYEQYF. The CDR3 nucleotides are TGTGCCAGCAATACAGGGGGGTACGAGCAGTACTTC.

This clonotype was found a few times. The chain has TRBV3-1 and TRBJ1-2; D not resolved. V was trimmed by 2 bases and J by 2 bases, leaving 12 bases between them. Germline V gene data show CDR1 as LGHDT and CDR2 as YNNKEL (reference sequence). This CDR3 is built from 15 residues. The CDR3 nucleotides read TGTGCCAGCAGCCAACTCGCGTCGGGGAACTATGGCTACACCTTC. The encoded protein is CASSQLASGNYGYTF.

This clonotype has at least ten counts. V gene TRBV10-3 combines with J gene TRBJ2-5; D call uncertain. V was pared by 2 bases and J by 4 bases, with 11 bases between. Germline V gene sequence: CDR1 ENHRY, CDR2 SYGVKD. The CDR3 length is 14 residues. For the CDR3, the DNA is TGTGCCATCAGTGAGCCTCAGACTCGAGAGACCCAGTACTTC. This encodes CAISEPQTRETQYF.

This clonotype was detected many times. The rearrangement joins TRBV2 to TRBJ1-1; possibly TRBD1 for D (6 bases). This CDR3 spans 13 amino acids. V was pared by 8 bases and J by 1 base, with 11 bases between. Per germline, CDR1 SNHLY and CDR2 FYNNEI. The CDR3 is CASPKGENTEAFF. CDR3 DNA sequence: TGTGCCAGCCCAAAGGGGGAGAACACTGAAGCTTTCTTT.

This clonotype has a count of ten or more. The chain employs TRBV3-1 and TRBJ1-2; weak D call: TRBD1 (6 bases). CDR1 LGHDT and CDR2 YNNKEL come from the germline V gene (reference sequence). The CDR3 is made up of 15 amino acids. Trimming took 4 bases from V and 7 from J, leaving 19 bases between them. Written as DNA, the CDR3 is TGTGCCAGCAGCCCCGAGAGGGGTGCCAGGGGTGGCTACACCTTC. Translating it yields CASSPERGARGGYTF.

Regarding this clonotype: A read error may be the cause here, since a much bigger clone is one base away. This rearrangement joins TRBV28 to TRBJ1-2; no clear D. From germline, CDR1 is MDHEN and CDR2 SYDVKM. This CDR3 is 14 amino acids long. The CDR3: CASSPLVGEYGYAF. The CDR3 region has the DNA TGTGCCAGCAGCCCTCTGGTCGGGGAGTATGGCTACGCCTTC.

This clonotype was observed at least ten times. This rearrangement joins TRBV6-2 or TRBV6-3 to TRBJ2-7; TRBD2 matches at 11 bases. In germline, CDR1 is MNHEY, CDR2 SVGEGT. V shed 6 bases and J 2 bases; nucleotides not matched to a gene: 3. CDR3 length equals 14 residues. The CDR3 region is CASRKLAGAYEQYF. DNA for the CDR3: TGTGCCAGCAGGAAACTAGCGGGAGCCTACGAGCAGTACTTC.

This clonotype has at least ten counts. The gene calls are TRBV6-2 or TRBV6-3 and TRBJ2-6, with D possibly TRBD2 on 5 matching bases. Looked up from germline, CDR1 is MNHEY and CDR2 is SVGEGT. Trimming shortened V by 3 bases and J by 6 bases, and 9 bases separated the two germline ends. The CDR3 has 14 residues. CDR3 DNA sequence: TGTGCCAGCAGTTATTCACTAGAGGCCAACGTCCTGACTTTC. Translation: CASSYSLEANVLTF.

Of note for this clonotype: No conserved phenylalanine or tryptophan ends this CDR3, so it is likely a read error. The rearrangement joins TRBV28 to TRBJ2-7, with 10 bases aligning to TRBD1. The V gene's germline CDR1 is MDHEN and CDR2 SYDVKM. The CDR3 consists of 14 residues. V shed 8 bases and J 4 bases; nucleotides not matched to a gene: 8. The CDR3 here is CASGRTGGGYEQYY. The CDR3 DNA reads as TGTGCCAGCGGCCGGACAGGGGGTGGGTACGAGCAGTACTAC.

Ten or more counts support this clonotype. This sequence joins TRBV7-9 and TRBJ2-7; 13 nucleotides align to TRBD2. Germline V gene sequence: CDR1 SEHNR, CDR2 FQNEAQ (reference sequence). The CDR3 totals 15 residues. Losses at the gene ends were 5 bases for V and 3 bases for J; bases not matched to a gene: 4. The CDR3 DNA reads TGTGCCAGCAGCGGACTAGCGGGAGCGGTCTACGAGCAGTACTTC. It is translated as CASSGLAGAVYEQYF.

This clonotype was detected only a few times. The junction and the germline gene differ at one end; a read error may be behind it. This chain uses TRBV6-5 with TRBJ2-4; D unresolved. Germline V gene data show CDR1 as MNHEY and CDR2 as SVGAGI. The CDR3 covers 13 residues. DNA for the CDR3: TGTGTCAGCAGTTACTCCCCGAAGAACATTCAGTACTTC. It is translated as CVSSYSPKNIQYF.

As regards this clonotype: At one end, the junction sequence differs from germline, possibly due to a read error. The chain employs TRBV28 and TRBJ2-7; D unresolved. The CDR3 is 12 residues long. Germline V gene sequence: CDR1 MDHEN, CDR2 SYDVKM. DNA of the CDR3: TGTGCCAGCAGTTTTCGGGTCTACGATCAGTACTTC. Encoded protein: CASSFRVYDQYF.

This clonotype turned up a few times. The CDR3 nucleotides read TGTGCCAGCAGCCAAGATCCAGGGGGCGCTATAGATACGCAGTATTTT. It translates to CASSQDPGGAIDTQYF. The chain is built from TRBV3-1 and TRBJ2-3; 8 bases fit TRBD1. CDR1 is LGHDT and CDR2 is YNNKEL in the germline V gene (reference sequence). With V trimmed by 0 bases and J by 5 bases, 7 bases remained unmatched. The CDR3 is made up of 16 amino acids.

This clonotype appeared a single time. Given a much more abundant clone one base away, this may be a read error. The chain recombines TRBV28 with TRBJ1-2; 7 nucleotides line up with TRBD1. The CDR3 length is 15 residues. CDR1 is MDHEN, CDR2 SYDVKM, per germline. The CDR3 sequence is CASSGRGTANYGHTF. Written as DNA, the CDR3 is TGTGCCAGCAGTGGGAGGGGGACAGCTAACTATGGCCACACCTTC.